These 2 T cell receptor beta chains originate from one sample sequenced in a study of response to subunit inactivated influenza vaccine. TCRdb called the RT-PCR reads again in MiXCR, with one record for every CDR3 protein. The table includes about half a million distinct CDR3 sequences, less than 8% detected once. The starting material was PBMCs from blood, obtained around 25 months after vaccination. Source of these receptors: a man aged 45-69 years who received an inactivated influenza vaccine.

This clonotype showed up many times. The V and J genes are TRBV7-2 and TRBJ2-7; 8 bases map to TRBD2. The germline gives CDR1 SGHTA, CDR2 FQGNSA. This CDR3 comprises 15 residues. The J segment lost 3 bases and the V segment lost 1 base, leaving 5 bases of the junction unmatched. CDR3 DNA sequence: TGTGCCAGCAGCTTAGGGGTGGCGGGAGGCTACGAGCAGTACTTC. This sequence encodes CASSLGVAGGYEQYF.

This clonotype was detected a few times. This CDR3 is CASSPLSPYTGELFF. CDR3 nucleotide sequence: TGTGCCAGCAGTCCACTTAGTCCATACACCGGGGAGCTGTTTTTT. The V gene is TRBV28, the J gene TRBJ2-2; D is ambiguous. V lost 5 bases and J lost 3, with 13 bases in between. Germline V lookup: CDR1 MDHEN, CDR2 SYDVKM. The CDR3 is made up of 15 amino acids.